The 23 T cell receptor beta chains below come from one sample, sequenced in a study of CD4 and CD8 cells across lung adenocarcinoma regions. TCRdb re-derived calls from the PCR reads in MiXCR, one entry per CDR3 protein. The sample contains some 20,000 distinct CDR3 sequences, roughly half of which appear only once. The source material was CD8+ T cells from the center of a lung tumor. Receptors were obtained from a female donor with lung adenocarcinoma. The CD4 and CD8 labels of this study may be unreliable.

The chain uses TRBV10-3 and TRBJ2-4; 8 bases are a match to TRBD1. The germline CDR1 and CDR2 sequences are ENHRY and SYGVKD. This CDR3 is built from 14 residues. Trimming cost V 10 bases and J 10 bases; bases outside gene matches: 15. In nucleotides, the CDR3 is TGTGCCACCAAGGTCCCGGGACAGGAAGAGATTCAGTACTTC. This encodes CATKVPGQEEIQYF.

A few counts support this clonotype. V and J are TRBV12-3 or TRBV12-4 and TRBJ1-4; 7 bases match TRBD1. V lost 7 bases, J lost 8 bases, and 10 bases stayed unmatched. CDR3 size: 14 residues. The CDR3 DNA reads as TGTGCCAGCACGATAACAGGGGAAAAGGAAAAACTGTTTTTT. Protein product: CASTITGEKEKLFF.

A note on this clonotype: Germline and junction disagree at one end, which may indicate a read error. The V gene is TRBV12-3 or TRBV12-4, the J gene TRBJ2-3; D might be TRBD2 (5 bases). This CDR3 is built from 18 residues. This CDR3 is CASSGPGSGLRATNTQYF. CDR3 DNA sequence: TGTGCCAGCAGTGGCCCCGGGTCGGGGTTGCGAGCCACAAATACTCAGTATTTT.

V gene TRBV4-2 combines with J gene TRBJ2-1; TRBD2 aligns across 10 bases. Matching the DNA end better, TRBJ2-5 makes the J call doubtful. The CDR3 length is 15 residues. Germline CDR1 is LGHNA and CDR2 is YNFKEQ. The CDR3 DNA follows: TGTGCCAGCAGCCTAAGCGGGGGGGCTCCCGAGACCCAGTACTTC. Translating gives CASSLSGGAPETQYF.

This clonotype turned up a few times. The rearrangement links TRBV6-1 to TRBJ2-5; D may be TRBD1 or TRBD2 (5 bases each). CDR1 and CDR2 from the germline V gene are MNHNS and SASEGT. The V end was cut by 7 bases, the J end by 4 bases, with 13 bases between. The length of the CDR3 is 13 residues. The CDR3 nucleotides are TGTGCCAGCATGAGGTTGGGGGTAGAGACCCAGTACTTC. The encoded protein is CASMRLGVETQYF.

This clonotype was detected only a few times. The J gene is TRBJ1-2, the V gene TRBV4-1; D unclear. Between the trimmed V and J ends, which lost 4 bases and 0 bases, there was a span of 6 bases. Germline V gene sequence: CDR1 MGHRA, CDR2 YSYEKL. This CDR3 is built from 13 residues. The CDR3 region is CASSPDANYGYTF. CDR3 sequence (DNA): TGCGCCAGCAGCCCGGACGCTAACTATGGCTACACCTTC.

This clonotype turned up a few times. The chain links TRBV27 to TRBJ2-1, with a tentative D call TRBD1 (5 bases). With the DNA end fitting TRBJ2-7 better, the J assignment may be wrong. CDR3 length equals 15 residues. From germline, CDR1 is MNHEY and CDR2 SMNVEV (reference sequence). For the CDR3, the DNA is TGTGCCAGCAGTTTAGTCTGGGGCCAGTTCTACGAGCAGTACTTC. The encoded protein is CASSLVWGQFYEQYF.

This clonotype has more than one count but fewer than ten. Here the CDR3 DNA reads TGCAGTGCTACGCCCGTCAGACTAGCGGGTCCCTACGAGCAGTACTTC. Translated: CSATPVRLAGPYEQYF. V usage is TRBV20-1 and J usage is TRBJ2-5; 10 positions agree with TRBD2. Matching the DNA end better, TRBJ2-7 makes the J call doubtful. The germline CDR1 and CDR2 sequences are DFQATT and SNEGSKA (reference sequence). CDR3 length: 16 amino acids.

The chain links TRBV7-6 to TRBJ1-1; unclear D gene. This CDR3 region has 12 residues. V gave up 4 bases and J gave up 3 bases, with 6 bases separating them. From germline, CDR1 is SGHVS and CDR2 FNYEAQ. The CDR3 sequence: CASSSPDTEAFF. In nucleotides, the CDR3 is TGTGCCAGCAGCTCCCCCGACACTGAAGCTTTCTTT.

This clonotype was counted a few times. V and J are TRBV7-2 and TRBJ2-3, with D possibly being TRBD1 (5 bases). The CDR3 sequence is 15 residues long. V lost 8 bases, J lost 0 bases, and 15 bases lay in between. Germline loops: CDR1 SGHTA, CDR2 FQGNSA. The chain's CDR3 is CASAPRHRSTDTQYF. CDR3 sequence (DNA): TGTGCCAGCGCCCCTCGCCACAGGAGCACAGATACGCAGTATTTT.

Worth noting for this clonotype: The junction differs from germline at one of its ends, possibly a read error. J is TRBJ2-4 and V is TRBV27; D is unclear. CDR1 is MNHEY, CDR2 SMNVEV, per germline (reference sequence). This CDR3 is built from 13 residues. The chain's CDR3 is CATRLRAKNMQYF. CDR3 nucleotides: TGCGCCACGAGGCTGCGAGCCAAAAACATGCAGTACTTC.

This clonotype was seen a handful of times. J is TRBJ2-5 and V is TRBV6-1; 7 bases map to TRBD1. The V gene's germline CDR1 is MNHNS and CDR2 SASEGT. The CDR3 length is 12 residues. Trimming at V came to 7 bases and at J to 6 bases, leaving 5 bases not matched to a gene. The chain's CDR3 is CASKGGPKTQYF. Written as DNA, the CDR3 is TGTGCCAGCAAAGGGGGCCCGAAGACCCAGTACTTC.

A word on this clonotype: A junction boundary mismatches the germline segment, possibly from a read error. This chain uses TRBV6-5 with TRBJ2-3; the D gene is possibly TRBD1 (6 bases). Germline V lookup: CDR1 MNHEY, CDR2 SVGAGI. The length of the CDR3 is 17 residues. The CDR3 region has the DNA TGTGCCAGCAGTTCTCCATCAGGGGCCCTAAACACAGAGACGCAGTATTTT. As protein: CASSSPSGALNTETQYF.

The chain has TRBV5-1 and TRBJ1-4; TRBD1 matches at 7 bases. Germline lookup yields CDR1 SGHRS and CDR2 YFSETQ. The CDR3 length is 15 residues. V lost 3 bases and J lost 7; bases outside the gene matches: 9. CDR3 bases: TGCGCCAGCAGCTACGACAGGGATGTAGGTGAAAAACTGTTTTTT. It codes for CASSYDRDVGEKLFF.

In DNA, the CDR3 is TGCGCCAGCGCAGGGGTTGACACAGAGACGCAGTACTTC. Translating it yields CASAGVDTETQYF. The rearrangement links TRBV10-1 to TRBJ2-3; D is possibly TRBD1 (6 bases). The J call may be wrong; the DNA end is better matched by TRBJ2-7. This CDR3 spans 13 amino acids. CDR1 is WNHNN, CDR2 SYGVQD, per germline (reference sequence).

This clonotype was seen more than once but under ten times. CDR3 in DNA: TGTGCCAGCAGGCAGACTATAACTTCCCGCACAGATACGCAGTATTTT. Amino acid sequence: CASRQTITSRTDTQYF. The chain uses TRBV6-1 and TRBJ2-3; D may be TRBD2 (5 bases). Trimming pared 6 bases from V and 1 base from J, leaving 17 bases between. CDR1 is MNHNS and CDR2 is SASEGT in the germline V gene. This CDR3 comprises 16 residues.

In its sample, this clonotype was seen many times. The V gene is TRBV6-1, the J gene TRBJ2-3; the match to TRBD2 covers 7 bases. The CDR3 length is 14 residues. After removal of 0 bases from V and 3 bases from J, the junction contained 0 bases not matched to a gene. CDR1 and CDR2 (germline): MNHNS, SASEGT. The CDR3 loop is CASSEAGGTDTQYF. CDR3 nucleotide sequence: TGTGCCAGCAGTGAAGCCGGGGGGACAGATACGCAGTATTTT.

Within the sample, this clonotype is medium-sized (0.01 to 0.1%). This rearrangement joins TRBV12-3 or TRBV12-4 to TRBJ2-3, with 8 bases aligning to TRBD2. Trimming took 5 bases from V and 3 from J; bases not matched to a gene: 10. The CDR3 extends over 16 amino acids. CDR3 in amino acids: CASSPQKVAGTDTQYF. The CDR3 nucleotides are TGTGCCAGCAGTCCACAGAAGGTAGCGGGAACAGATACGCAGTATTTT.

This clonotype was found a few times. V gene TRBV20-1 combines with J gene TRBJ2-1, with TRBD2 identical over 15 bases. V lost 5 bases to trimming and J lost 5 bases; unmatched junction nucleotides: 7. CDR1 DFQATT and CDR2 SNEGSKA come from the germline V gene (reference sequence). The CDR3 has 16 residues. CDR3 protein: CSAFGLAGGSHNEQFF. The CDR3, as DNA: TGCAGTGCTTTCGGACTAGCGGGAGGGAGCCACAATGAGCAGTTCTTC.

Concerning this clonotype: Its ends do not fully match the called genes, so a read error is possible. The chain links TRBV6-1 to TRBJ2-4, with D tentatively TRBD1 (5 bases). The CDR3 has 14 residues. CDR1 MNHNS and CDR2 SASEGT come from the germline V gene. The CDR3 region has the DNA TGTGCCAGCAGGGGGCAGTTAGCCAAAAACACTCAGTACTTC. Translating gives CASRGQLAKNTQYF.

V gene TRBV6-1 combines with J gene TRBJ1-6, with a weak D call TRBD1 (5 bases). CDR1 and CDR2 from the germline V gene are MNHNS and SASEGT. The germline V and J ends were trimmed by 4 bases and 10 bases, with 8 bases remaining between them. The CDR3 extends over 12 amino acids. The CDR3 loop is CASSAGLSPLHF. As DNA, the CDR3 is TGTGCCAGCAGTGCAGGGTTATCACCCCTCCACTTT.

Regarding this clonotype: One end of the junction varies from germline; a read error may be responsible. The chain has TRBV6-1 and TRBJ2-3; the match to TRBD1 covers 7 bases. The CDR3 spans 16 residues. Germline-derived CDR1 and CDR2 are MNHNS and SASEGT. Here the CDR3 DNA reads TGTGCCAGCAGTGTGCGCCAGGGTGCGAACACAGGGGCGCAGTTTTTT. Translating it yields CASSVRQGANTGAQFF.

A word on this clonotype: A read error may account for a junction end that differs from germline. CDR3 bases: TGTGCCCGCGGTGCCACAAACATTCAGTACTTT. This sequence encodes CARGATNIQYF. The rearrangement joins TRBV27 to TRBJ2-4; unclear D gene. Germline lookup yields CDR1 MNHEY and CDR2 SMNVEV (reference sequence). The CDR3 has 11 residues.